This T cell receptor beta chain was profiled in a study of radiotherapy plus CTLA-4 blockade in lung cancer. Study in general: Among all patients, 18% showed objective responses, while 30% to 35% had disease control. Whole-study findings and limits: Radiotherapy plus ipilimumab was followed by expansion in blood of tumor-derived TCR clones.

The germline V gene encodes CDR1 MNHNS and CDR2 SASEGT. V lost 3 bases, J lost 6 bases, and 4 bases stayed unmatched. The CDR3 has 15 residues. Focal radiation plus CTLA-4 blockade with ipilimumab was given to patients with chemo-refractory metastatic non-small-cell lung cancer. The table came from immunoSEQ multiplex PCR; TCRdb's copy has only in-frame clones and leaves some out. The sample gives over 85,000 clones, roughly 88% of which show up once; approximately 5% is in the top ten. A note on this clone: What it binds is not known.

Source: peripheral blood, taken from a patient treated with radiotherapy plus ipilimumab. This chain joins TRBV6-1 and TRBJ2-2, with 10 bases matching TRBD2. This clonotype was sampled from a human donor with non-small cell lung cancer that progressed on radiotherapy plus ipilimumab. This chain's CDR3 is CASSDWTSGSGELFF. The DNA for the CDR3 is TGTGCCAGCAGTGATTGGACTAGCGGTTCCGGGGAGCTGTTTTTT.